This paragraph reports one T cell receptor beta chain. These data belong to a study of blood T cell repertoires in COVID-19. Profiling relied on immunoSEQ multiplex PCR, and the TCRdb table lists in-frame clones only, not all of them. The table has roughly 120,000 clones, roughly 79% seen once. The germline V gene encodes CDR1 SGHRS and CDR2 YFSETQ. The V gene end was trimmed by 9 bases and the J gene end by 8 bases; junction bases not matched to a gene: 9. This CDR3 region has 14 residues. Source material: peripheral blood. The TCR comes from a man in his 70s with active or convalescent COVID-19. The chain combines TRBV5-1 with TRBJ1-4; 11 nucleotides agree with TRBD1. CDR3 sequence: CATRPDRGLEKLFF. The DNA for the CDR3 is TGCGCCACCCGCCCGGACAGGGGGCTCGAAAAACTGTTTTTT. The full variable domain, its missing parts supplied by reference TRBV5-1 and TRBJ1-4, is KAGVTQTPRYLIKTRGQQVTLSCSPISGHRSVSWYQQTPGQGLQFLFEYFSETQRNKGNFPGRFSGRQFSNSRSEMNVSTLELGDSALYLCATRPDRGLEKLFFGSGTQLSVL.